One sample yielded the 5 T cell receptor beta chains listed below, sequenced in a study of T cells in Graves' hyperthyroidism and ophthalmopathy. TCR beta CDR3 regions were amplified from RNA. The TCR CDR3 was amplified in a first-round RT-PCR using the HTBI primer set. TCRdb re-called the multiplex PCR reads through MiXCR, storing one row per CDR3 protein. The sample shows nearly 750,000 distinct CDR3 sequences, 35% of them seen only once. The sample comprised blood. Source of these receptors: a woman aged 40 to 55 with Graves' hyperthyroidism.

The chain's CDR3 is CASSLDPRDHEAFF. The CDR3 DNA sequence: TGTGCCAGCAGCTTAGATCCCAGGGACCATGAAGCTTTCTTT. The chain recombines TRBV7-2 with TRBJ1-1; possible D gene TRBD1, 5 bases. Germline V gene sequence: CDR1 SGHTA, CDR2 FQGNSA. Trimming removed 1 base from V and 7 bases from J, with 13 bases in between. CDR3 length equals 14 residues.

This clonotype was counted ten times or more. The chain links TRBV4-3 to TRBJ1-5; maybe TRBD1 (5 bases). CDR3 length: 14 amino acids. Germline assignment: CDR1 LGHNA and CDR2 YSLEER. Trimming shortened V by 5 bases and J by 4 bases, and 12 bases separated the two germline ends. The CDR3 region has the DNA TGCGCCAGCAGCTCCCGGGGGAGGAATCAGCCCCAGCATTTT. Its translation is CASSSRGRNQPQHF.

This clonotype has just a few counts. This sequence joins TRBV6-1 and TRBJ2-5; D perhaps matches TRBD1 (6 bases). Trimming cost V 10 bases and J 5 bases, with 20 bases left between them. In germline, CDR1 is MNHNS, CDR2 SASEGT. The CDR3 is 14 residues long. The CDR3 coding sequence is TGTGCCACCCTTAACACAGGGTTGTCGGAGACCCAGTACTTC. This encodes CATLNTGLSETQYF.

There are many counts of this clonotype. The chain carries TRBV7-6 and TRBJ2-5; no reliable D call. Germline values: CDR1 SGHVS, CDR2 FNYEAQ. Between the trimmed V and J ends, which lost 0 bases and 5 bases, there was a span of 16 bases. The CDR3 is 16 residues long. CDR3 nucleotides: TGTGCCAGCAGCTTAGCTAGCTCAGGCCCGTTGGAGACCCAGTACTTC. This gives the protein CASSLASSGPLETQYF.

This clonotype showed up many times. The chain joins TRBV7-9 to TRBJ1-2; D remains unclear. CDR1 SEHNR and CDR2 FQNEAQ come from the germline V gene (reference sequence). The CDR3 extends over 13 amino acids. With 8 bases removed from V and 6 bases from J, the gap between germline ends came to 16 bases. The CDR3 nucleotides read TGTGCCAGCGAGGCGCAGGACGCGAATGGCTACACCTTC. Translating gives CASEAQDANGYTF.